This entry features one T cell receptor beta chain sequence. The data stem from a study of blood T cell repertoires in COVID-19. Study-level background: Whether acute or convalescent, the COVID-19 samples came from the United States, Italy and Spain. The cDNA or gDNA used as material had been derived from T cells, B-cell-depleted T cells, or PBMCs.

V was shortened by 0 bases and J by 6 bases, with 8 bases between the two germline ends. The CDR3 spans 13 residues. Germline V gene lookup returns CDR1 SEHNR and CDR2 FQNEAQ (reference sequence). How the authors handled the data: Using reference gene primer amplification, nucleated cell counts were estimated. The assay was immunoSEQ multiplex PCR, and TCRdb's table has in-frame clones only and misses some. The V and J calls and the clone size are those of that table, but D and trimming were determined from the DNA. This sample carries about 220,000 clones, approximately 81% of them seen once, and the ten largest clones take 3.6%.

The sample comprised peripheral blood. This sequence joins TRBV7-9 and TRBJ1-2; maybe TRBD1 (5 bases). The TCR was taken from a woman aged 80 or over with acute or convalescent COVID-19. CDR3 loop: CASSLAGVDGYTF. The CDR3 DNA sequence: TGTGCCAGCAGCTTAGCAGGGGTTGATGGCTACACCTTC.